One and the same sample provided the 5 T cell receptor beta chains below, sequenced in a study of control samples from healthy donors and cancer patients. Using immunoSEQ multiplex PCR, the repertoire was profiled, and TCRdb retains in-frame clones only, with some absent. In the table there are tens of thousands of clones, 70% to 90% of which are singletons. Input material: blood. These receptors all come from a woman aged 55-69 years in good health.

The chain joins TRBV24-1 to TRBJ1-5, with D hard to call. The CDR3 has 13 amino acids. Germline-derived CDR1 and CDR2 are KGHDR and SFDVKD. With 1 base removed from V and 13 bases from J, the gap between germline ends came to 13 bases. In DNA, the CDR3 is TGTGCCACCAGTGATTTCGCTGGGTCTAAGCAGCATTTT. It encodes CATSDFAGSKQHF.

CDR3 nucleotide sequence: TGCAGCGTTGAAGCCAGGGAGGGAACTGAAGCTTTCTTT. Protein sequence: CSVEAREGTEAFF. The gene calls are TRBV29-1 and TRBJ1-1, with D possibly being TRBD1 (5 bases). Per germline, CDR1 SQVTM and CDR2 ANQGSEA. CDR3 length: 13 amino acids. V was cut by 1 base and J by 5 bases, with 11 bases left in between.

This clone was found once. V is TRBV27 and J is TRBJ2-3, with no clear D. Trimming pared 1 base from V and 6 bases from J, leaving 11 bases between. This CDR3 comprises 14 residues. Per germline, CDR1 MNHEY and CDR2 SMNVEV (reference sequence). The CDR3 spells CASSLLPPPDTQYF. DNA for the CDR3: TGTGCCAGCAGTTTATTACCCCCGCCGGATACGCAGTATTTT.

The chain combines TRBV6-5 with TRBJ2-7; TRBD2 aligns across 13 bases. Germline CDR1 is MNHEY and CDR2 is SVGAGI. Unmatched junction bases numbered 3, after V lost 4 bases and J lost 3 bases. This CDR3 region has 15 residues. The CDR3 sequence is CASSLWTSGGYEQYF. CDR3 nucleotides: TGTGCCAGCAGTTTATGGACTAGCGGGGGCTACGAGCAGTACTTC.

The chain recombines TRBV5-4 with TRBJ2-5; 7 nucleotides agree with TRBD2. V dropped 4 bases and J dropped 1; count of bases not matched to a gene: 10. This CDR3 is built from 16 residues. Germline V gives CDR1 SGHNT, CDR2 YYREEE (reference sequence). As DNA, the CDR3 is TGTGCCAGCAGCCGGGTAAAGGCTAGCGGCCAAGAGACCCAGTACTTC. Residues: CASSRVKASGQETQYF.